A single T cell receptor beta chain is shown here with its context. Its antigen remains undetermined. Per-base qualities were not stored, and no clone one base away is much larger. Including cysteine and phenylalanine, the CDR3 has 15 amino acids. Here the CDR3 DNA is all that survives: 45 bases in frame from base 1. TCRbeta CDR3 regions were amplified from genomic DNA using the immunoSEQ Assay, a bias-controlled multiplex PCR. Per the authors' processing: Within the assay, amplification of reference gene primers was used to estimate how many nucleated cells each sample contained. To quantify the absolute abundance of each unique TCRbeta CDR3 rearrangement, sequence reads were collapsed and filtered. Productive Simpson clonality was computed per sample as the square root of Simpson's diversity index over productive rearrangements. The table comes from immuneACCESS by way of TCRdb, which keeps in-frame sequences with V and J called. Part of the clones is missing from these tables; in studies checked, under half for an unresolved V gene and the rest for unknown reasons. D and trimming come from the DNA, and the V and J calls and clone size come from that table. The sample table lists about 330,000 clones, 89% of them with a count of one. Clones ranked in the top ten supply roughly 6.7% of the sample.

This record belongs to a study of blood T cell repertoires in COVID-19 (dated by TCRdb to 2018 to 2021). Concerning the study at large: Samples covering the acute and convalescent phases of COVID-19 were provided by collaborators in the United States, Italy and Spain. The prospective study material was composed of cDNA or gDNA derived from T cells, B-cell-depleted T cells, or PBMCs. Subjects who had been exposed to COVID-19, were actively infected with it, or had recovered from it provided the deeply sampled blood TCRbeta repertoires that made up the dataset. The repertoires were released in a freely available public database meant as a resource for research on the immune response to SARS-CoV-2. Samples came from the ongoing ImmuneRACE study (first 160 participants) plus 1,254 subjects from 6 global collaborators. A de-identified subject ID, COVID-19 status, age in years and sex were almost always included in the sample metadata. Where available, HLA class I and class II types were obtained from metadata supplied by the sample provider rather than from assay-based typing. Results and caveats for the whole study, not just this receptor: How much clinical and demographic metadata was included differed by source and by participant, and the metadata was provided uncurated.

Another Seattle source contributed samples from volunteer blood donors who had recovered from COVID-19. Each collaborating institution followed its own protocols to collect whole blood in K2EDTA tubes. For TCRbeta analysis, collaborator samples were shipped as frozen whole blood, as isolated PBMCs, or as DNA extracted from either sample type. Recombination joined TRBV21-1 with TRBJ2-7; the table's D call, TRBD1, was not checked against the DNA. TRBV21-1 is classified as a pseudogene. What was sequenced was peripheral blood. The sequence was obtained from a man aged 18 to 29 who had recovered from COVID-19. The CDR3 loop reads CATAPPGQESYEQYF. The base sequence is TGTGCCACCGCTCCCCCGGGACAGGAGTCCTACGAGCAGTACTTC.